A selection of T cell receptor beta chains follows, all from one sample in a study of shared clonotypes between healthy human individuals. TCRdb keeps only in-frame clones here, not all; method: immunoSEQ multiplex PCR. The data contain about 600,000 clones, roughly 97% of them singletons. The sequencing input was naive CD4+ T cells sorted from blood. Receptors originate from a woman aged 25 to 39 in good health. Each CDR3 is given with its conserved first and last residue. A D gene is named only where the DNA matches it firmly.

j_gene | d_gene | v_gene | CDR3nt | CDR3aa
TRBJ2-5 | - | TRBV28 | TGTGCCAGCAGTAACTCGACTACACGACTTCGGACCCAGTACTTC | CASSNSTTRLRTQYF
TRBJ2-5 | - | TRBV6-1 | TGTGCCAGCAGAACGGCCGGATTCCAAGAGACCCAGTACTTC | CASRTAGFQETQYF
TRBJ2-7 | TRBD2 | TRBV9 | TGTGCCAGCAGCGTAGGGAGTAGCGGGGCTGTCTACGAGCAGTACTTC | CASSVGSSGAVYEQYF
TRBJ1-1 | TRBD1 | TRBV19 | TGTGCCAGTAGTCCCGGACAGGGCCGCATGAACACTGAAGCTTTCTTT | CASSPGQGRMNTEAFF
TRBJ1-1 | TRBD1 | TRBV19 | TGTGCCAGTAGTCGGCAGGGGGGTACTGAAGCTTTCTTT | CASSRQGGTEAFF
TRBJ1-5 | - | TRBV19 | TGTGCCAGTAGTGCAGGAAACACCCGAGATAGCAATCAGCCCCAGCATTTT | CASSAGNTRDSNQPQHF
TRBJ2-1 | TRBD2 | TRBV11-1 | TGTGCCAGCAGCTTAGAATGGGGGACTAGCGCATACAATGAGCAGTTCTTC | CASSLEWGTSAYNEQFF
TRBJ2-1 | - | TRBV10-3 | TGTGCCATCAGTCTGGCGGGGGCAAACTACAATGAGCAGTTCTTC | CAISLAGANYNEQFF
TRBJ2-7 | - | TRBV7-9 | TGTGCCAGCAGCTTCGCCTCCTACGAGCAGTACTTC | CASSFASYEQYF
TRBJ2-2 | TRBD1 | TRBV2 | TGTGCCAGCGGCGGGACAGGTGGGACCGGGGAGCTGTTTTTT | CASGGTGGTGELFF
TRBJ2-3 | TRBD1 | TRBV5-1 | TGCGCCAGCAGCTTGGGGACAGGGCGCACAGATACGCAGTATTTT | CASSLGTGRTDTQYF
TRBJ1-2 | - | TRBV5-8 | TGTGCCAGCAGCTTGGGGTCCCCCTATGGCTACACCTTC | CASSLGSPYGYTF
TRBJ1-1 | - | TRBV11-2 | TGTGCCAGCAGCTTAGTCGGAGGGGACACTGAAGCTTTCTTT | CASSLVGGDTEAFF
TRBJ1-2 | - | TRBV6-1 | TGTGCCAGCACACAGTCTACCTATGGCTACACCTTC | CASTQSTYGYTF
TRBJ2-2 | - | TRBV6-6 | TGTGCCAGCAGTTCCCAACCCGGAAAGGGGACCGGGGAGCTGTTTTTT | CASSSQPGKGTGELFF
TRBJ2-3 | - | TRBV10-3 | TGTGCCCCCGAAGAGACCAGGCGTTGTACAGATACGCAGTATTTT | CAPEETRRCTDTQYF
TRBJ2-2 | TRBD2 | TRBV5-1 | TGCGCCAGCAGCGCAAGGCTAGCGGGAGCTTCCACCGGGGAGCTGTTTTTT | CASSARLAGASTGELFF
TRBJ2-1 | TRBD2 | TRBV14 | TGTGCCAGCAGCCAAGAACTAGCGGGAGGGCCAGAGCAGTTCTTC | CASSQELAGGPEQFF
TRBJ2-5 | - | TRBV5-1 | TGCGCCAGCAGACGGACGCAACAAGAGACCCAGTACTTC | CASRRTQQETQYF
TRBJ2-7 | TRBD2 | TRBV19 | TGTGCCAGTAGTGCGCTAGCGGGCAGCCCGTCCTACGAGCAGTACTTC | CASSALAGSPSYEQYF
TRBJ1-1 | - | TRBV6-1 | TGTGCCAGCAGTGAAGTACGAGGGCACACTGAAGCTTTCTTT | CASSEVRGHTEAFF
TRBJ2-2 | TRBD2 | TRBV5-4 | TGTGCCAGCAGCCCCGGACTAGCGGGAGGTAGGACCGGGGAGCTGTTTTTT | CASSPGLAGGRTGELFF
TRBJ2-3 | TRBD2 | TRBV4-1 | TGCGCCAGCAGCCAGTTTGTGGCCCCCGGGAGGGCGCAGTATTTT | CASSQFVAPGRAQYF
TRBJ2-1 | - | TRBV10-2 | TGCGCCAGCACGACTAGCTACAATGAGCAGTTCTTC | CASTTSYNEQFF
TRBJ2-1 | TRBD2 | TRBV28 | TGTGCCAGCAGTACTAGCGGGAGGGACAATGAGCAGTTCTTC | CASSTSGRDNEQFF
TRBJ1-2 | - | TRBV29-1 | TGCAGCGTTGAGGGGGTGGGCAGCGGGCTCTATGGCTACACCTTC | CSVEGVGSGLYGYTF
TRBJ2-1 | TRBD2 | TRBV28 | TGTGCCAGCAGCCAAGCAACGGGAGGGTTTAATGAGCAGTTCTTC | CASSQATGGFNEQFF
TRBJ1-3 | TRBD1 | TRBV4-2 | TGTGCCAGCAGCCAAGTGACCGGGACAGGGGGATCTGATTTCGGAAACACCATATATTTT | CASSQVTGTGGSDFGNTIYF
TRBJ2-5 | - | TRBV7-7 | TGTGCCAGCAGCGCGGGACCGACGTACCAAGAGACCCAGTACTTC | CASSAGPTYQETQYF
TRBJ2-2 | TRBD2 | TRBV10-3 | TGTGCCATCAGACTAGCGGGGCCCAGCACCGGGGAGCTGTTTTTT | CAIRLAGPSTGELFF
TRBJ1-1 | - | TRBV27 | TGTGCCAGCAGGCTTACCTTGAACACTGAAGCTTTCTTT | CASRLTLNTEAFF
TRBJ1-1 | - | TRBV28 | TGTGCCAGCAGGGACGGGGGCGCCGTCACTGAAGCTTTCTTT | CASRDGGAVTEAFF
TRBJ2-2 | - | TRBV6-1 | TGTGCCAGCAGGTTGGGCGCTCGAGCCACCGGGGAGCTGTTTTTT | CASRLGARATGELFF
TRBJ2-1 | - | TRBV11-2 | TGTGCCAGCATCCCCCTGGGGGCCTACAATGAGCAGTTCTTC | CASIPLGAYNEQFF
TRBJ2-3 | - | TRBV18 | TGTGCCAGCTCACCCCCAGGAGGAATCACAGATACGCAGTATTTT | CASSPPGGITDTQYF
TRBJ1-4 | - | TRBV5-1 | TGCGCCAGCAGCTTGGGCAGTTCAACTAATGAAAAACTGTTTTTT | CASSLGSSTNEKLFF
TRBJ2-7 | - | TRBV7-2 | TGTGCCAGCAGCTCAACTCACAGTTCCTACGAGCAGTACTTC | CASSSTHSSYEQYF
TRBJ2-7 | TRBD2 | TRBV5-4 | TGTGCCAGCAGCTTGGAAGCCTCAGCGGGAGTAGGCGAGCAGTACTTC | CASSLEASAGVGEQYF
TRBJ1-3 | - | TRBV28 | TGTGCCAGCAGTTTAGGACAGCGAAACACCATATATTTT | CASSLGQRNTIYF
TRBJ2-7 | TRBD2 | TRBV27 | TGTGCCAGCAAATCCCGCGGGAGTACTTTCGACGAGCAGTACTTC | CASKSRGSTFDEQYF